This T cell receptor (beta chain) was captured by sequencing in a study of T cells in Graves' hyperthyroidism and ophthalmopathy (dated by TCRdb to about 2019). With regard to the full study: Peripheral blood was collected at initial diagnosis, before any treatment. To identify distinguishing TCR V-J signatures, a discovery cohort of 100 patients was used, comprising some 45 with Graves' ophthalmopathy and some 60 with stable Graves' hyperthyroidism. Prospective prediction of ophthalmopathy was tested in an independent validation cohort of 18 to 20 hyperthyroidism patients and some 17 patients who later progressed to ophthalmopathy. The roughly 100 discovery patients were randomly split 7:3 into training and test sets. In roughly six Graves' hyperthyroidism patients, the study also compared T-cell repertoires from thyroid tissue with T-cell repertoires from blood. Once sampling was done, hyperthyroidism patients were given methimazole at a starting dose of 30 mg daily, whereas ophthalmopathy patients were given high-dose intravenous methylprednisolone. According to the paper, TCR Vbeta CDR3 sequencing was carried out on 135 peripheral blood samples, which came from under 50 ophthalmopathy, 70 to 80 hyperthyroidism and roughly 17 progressor patients. What the study reported, not specific to this receptor: No statistical method was used to set the sample size in advance, and investigators knew the group allocation. Most expanded thyroid clonotypes (frequency above 0.001) were also detected in blood, suggesting blood repertoires may reflect thyroid immune responses. Ophthalmopathy was separated from stable hyperthyroidism by a 13 V-J signature model, with over 85% sensitivity and just over 81% specificity obtained in cross-validation and 80%/75% obtained in testing. In validation, progression to ophthalmopathy was predicted by the model with 70.59% sensitivity and roughly 76% specificity, a median of 6.5 months before onset.

The TCR beta CDR3 regions were amplified from RNA transcripts. The first round of RT-PCR for the TCR CDR3 was performed with the HTBI primer set and the Qiagen OneStep RT-PCR kit. A second multiplex PCR round built the libraries, followed by size selection and purification. The libraries were sequenced on an Illumina HiSeq2000 using paired-end 100 bp reads. Regarding the original processing steps: SOAPnuke was used to process the raw data, throwing out any read that contained adapters or uncalled bases, had a mean Phred below 15, or lacked an exact constant-primer or identifier match. COPE v1.2.5 was used to merge the high-quality paired reads, and each unique nucleotide sequence was defined as a clonotype. MiTCR v1.1 was used to align the clonotypes against IMGT TRBV, TRBD and TRBJ reference segments. The analysis was restricted to V-J combinations with a frequency above 0.0001, which together covered 99.2% of the repertoires. The TCS score was defined as the ratio of F50 (clonal expansion) to E x V (chaos), calculated using BLOSUM62-based TCRdist between CDR3 peptides within each V-J. Welch's t-statistics and random forest reduced 500 to 650 V-J features to 13, which were used in a naive Bayes classifier (R e1071). The similarity between thyroid and blood repertoires was quantified using the Morisita-Horn index. Using fastp at Q25 and MiXCR, TCRdb reprocessed the public reads and kept productive beta chains. Every distinct CDR3 protein forms one entry, paired with its most common genes and DNA. For this entry, the V and J calls and clone size follow TCRdb and not the study's own pipeline. The sample data list approximately 610,000 distinct CDR3 sequences, and around 15% of these were observed just once. About 4.5% of the sample goes to the ten largest clones.

This clonotype was recorded at least ten times. It lacks a known antigen. The record has no base qualities; no much larger clone is one base away. V is cut by 2 bases and J by 3 bases, and the space between the germline ends is 15 bases. CDR1 and CDR2, looked up from the germline V gene (reference sequence), are MNHEY and SMNVEV. From cysteine to phenylalanine, the CDR3 is 16 amino acids long. Only the CDR3 DNA is retained, 48 bases long and in frame from the first base. In the ophthalmopathy patients, disease was moderately to severely active, with a Clinical Activity Score of 3 or more, a NOSPECS grade of 4 or more, and a duration of less than 3 months. Exclusion was applied to patients with uncontrolled infections, other autoimmune diseases, pregnancy or lactation. Diagnoses were based on clinical symptoms, serum thyroxine and TRAb, thyroid ultrasound and orbital computed tomography. PBMCs were isolated from 7.5 to 10 ml of fresh peripheral blood by Ficoll-Paque density gradient centrifugation. Trizol reagent was used to extract total RNA, and RNA quality was then checked on an Agilent 2100 Bioanalyzer.

The chain links TRBV27 with TRBJ2-3; no D gene call is confident. Sample: blood. The sequence was obtained from a woman aged 40 to 50 with Graves' ophthalmopathy. The nucleotide sequence reads as follows: TGTGCCAGCAGTTTAGAGGCGCGAGCAGGAACAGATACGCAGTATTTT. The translation is CASSLEARAGTDTQYF.